The clone carrying this TCR beta chain was counted between two and nine times. No antigen is known for it. This sample stems from a study of cytomegalovirus exposure and HLA in healthy donors. Study in general: A previous analysis identified about 110 million unique TCR beta sequences derived from around 200 million T cells. General study points: What a later analysis reportedly showed was that an Asian-associated ancestry cluster had fewer N-insertions than the approximately 700-donor mean. In a later analysis, a missense DCLRE1C variant was linked to TCR beta V- and J-gene trimming. With further analysis later on, most CMV-associated TCR beta chains appeared HLA-restricted.

Vbeta (60) and Jbeta (13) primers were used in the PCR. Generated by immunoSEQ multiplex PCR, the TCRdb table keeps only in-frame clones and is missing some. The repertoire holds 170,000 or so clones, with over 70% as singletons. V lost 11 bases and J 2 bases, leaving 13 bases between the germline ends. Per the germline V gene, CDR1 is SNHLY and CDR2 is FYNNEI. CDR3 length: 13 residues. Sequencing was carried out using PBMCs. The chain joins TRBV2 to TRBJ1-5; D not certain. The sequence derives from a woman under 40 in good health and CMV-seropositive. The CDR3 spells CAGGAGGNQPQHF. In DNA, the CDR3 is TGTGCCGGAGGAGCCGGGGGCAATCAGCCCCAGCATTTT.